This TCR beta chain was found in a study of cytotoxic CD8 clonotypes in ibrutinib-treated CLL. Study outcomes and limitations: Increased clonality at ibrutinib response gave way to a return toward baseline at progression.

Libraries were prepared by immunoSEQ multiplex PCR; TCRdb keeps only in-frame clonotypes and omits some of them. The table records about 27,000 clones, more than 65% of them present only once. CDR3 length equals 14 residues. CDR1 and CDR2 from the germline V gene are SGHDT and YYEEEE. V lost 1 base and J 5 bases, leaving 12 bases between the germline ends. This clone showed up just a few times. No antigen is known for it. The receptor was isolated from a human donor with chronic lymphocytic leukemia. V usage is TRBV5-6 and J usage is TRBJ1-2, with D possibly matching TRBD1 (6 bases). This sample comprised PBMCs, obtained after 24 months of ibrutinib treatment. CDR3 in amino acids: CASSLMGAIYGYTF. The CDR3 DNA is TGTGCCAGCAGCTTGATGGGGGCTATTTATGGCTACACCTTC.